This entry features one T cell receptor (beta chain) sequence. The germline V gene has CDR1 ENHRY and CDR2 SYGVKD. This CDR3 is 17 amino acids long. V was shortened by 0 bases and J by 5 bases, with 20 bases between the two germline ends. The sample is drawn from a study of control samples from healthy donors and cancer patients. The assay was immunoSEQ multiplex PCR, and TCRdb's table has in-frame clones only and misses some. The sample has 90,000 to 150,000 clones; about 83% are singletons. Sample: blood. This clonotype was sampled from a man aged 25 to 40 in good health. V and J are TRBV10-3 and TRBJ2-7; D tentatively fits TRBD1 or TRBD2 (7 bases each). DNA for the CDR3: TGTGCCATCAGTGAGTCGATATGGGCAGGGGGGGCCGACGAGCAGTACGTC. Amino acids: CAISESIWAGGADEQYV.